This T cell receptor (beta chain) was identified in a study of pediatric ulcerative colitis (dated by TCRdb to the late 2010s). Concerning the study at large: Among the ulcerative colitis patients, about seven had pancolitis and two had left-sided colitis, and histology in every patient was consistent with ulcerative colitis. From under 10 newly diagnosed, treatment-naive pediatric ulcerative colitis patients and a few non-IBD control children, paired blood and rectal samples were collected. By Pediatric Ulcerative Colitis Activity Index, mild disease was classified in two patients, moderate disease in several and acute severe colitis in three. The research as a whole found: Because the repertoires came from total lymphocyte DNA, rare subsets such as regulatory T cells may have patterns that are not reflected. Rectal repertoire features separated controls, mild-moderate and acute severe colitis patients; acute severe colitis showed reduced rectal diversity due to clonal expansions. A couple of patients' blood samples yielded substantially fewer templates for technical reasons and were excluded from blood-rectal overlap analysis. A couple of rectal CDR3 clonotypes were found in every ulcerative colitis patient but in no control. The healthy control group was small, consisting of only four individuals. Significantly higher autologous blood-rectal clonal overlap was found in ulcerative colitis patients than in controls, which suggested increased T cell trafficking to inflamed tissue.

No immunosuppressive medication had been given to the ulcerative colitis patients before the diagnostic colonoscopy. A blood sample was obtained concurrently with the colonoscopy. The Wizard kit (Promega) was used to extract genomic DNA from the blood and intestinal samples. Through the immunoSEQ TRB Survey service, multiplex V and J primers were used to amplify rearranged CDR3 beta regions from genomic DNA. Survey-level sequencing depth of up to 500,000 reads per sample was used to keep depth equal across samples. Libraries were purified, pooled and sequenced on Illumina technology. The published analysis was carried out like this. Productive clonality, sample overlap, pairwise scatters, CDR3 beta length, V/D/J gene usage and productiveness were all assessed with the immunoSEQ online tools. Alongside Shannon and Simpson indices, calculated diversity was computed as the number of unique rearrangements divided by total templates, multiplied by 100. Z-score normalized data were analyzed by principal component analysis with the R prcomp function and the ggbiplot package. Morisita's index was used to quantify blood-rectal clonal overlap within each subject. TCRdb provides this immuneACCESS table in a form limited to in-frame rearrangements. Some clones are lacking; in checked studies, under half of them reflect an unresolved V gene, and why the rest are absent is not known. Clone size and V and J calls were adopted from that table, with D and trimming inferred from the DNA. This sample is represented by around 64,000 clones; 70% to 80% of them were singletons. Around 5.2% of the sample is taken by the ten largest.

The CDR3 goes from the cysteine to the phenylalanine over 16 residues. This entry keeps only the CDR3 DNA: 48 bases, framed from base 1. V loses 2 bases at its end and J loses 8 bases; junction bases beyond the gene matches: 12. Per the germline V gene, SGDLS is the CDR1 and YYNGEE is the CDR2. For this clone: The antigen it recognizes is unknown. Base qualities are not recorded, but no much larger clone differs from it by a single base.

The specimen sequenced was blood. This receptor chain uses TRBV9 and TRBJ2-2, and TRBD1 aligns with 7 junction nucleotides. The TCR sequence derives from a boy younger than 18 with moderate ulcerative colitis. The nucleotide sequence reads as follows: TGTGCCAGCAGCGTGACAGGGAATCGGATGTCAGGGGAGCTGTTTTTT. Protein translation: CASSVTGNRMSGELFF. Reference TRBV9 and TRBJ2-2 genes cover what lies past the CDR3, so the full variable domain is DSGVTQTPKHLITATGQRVTLRCSPRSGDLSVYWYQQSLDQGLQFLIQYYNGEERAKGNILERFSAQQFPDLHSELNLSSLELGDSALYFCASSVTGNRMSGELFFGEGSRLTVL.